These 14 T cell receptor beta chains originate from one sample sequenced in a study of regulatory T cells in long-lasting Graves disease. Time point indicated: newly diagnosed GD, antithyroid drugs for less than 3 months. With RNA extracted from PBMCs as input, the TCR library was made. Sequencing libraries for TCR beta were prepared with iRepertoire HTBI primers and Arm-PCR of CDR3 regions. Using its own MiXCR run on the multiplex PCR reads, TCRdb lists one record per CDR3 protein. The table shows hundreds of thousands of distinct CDR3 sequences, with roughly 15% occurring only once. These data were also reused for a study on T cells in Graves' hyperthyroidism and ophthalmopathy.

The sequences come from peripheral blood mononuclear cells (PBMCs), collected at new diagnosis, from a patient treated with antithyroid drugs. The receptors derive from a woman aged 25 to 39 with Graves disease.

At least ten counts were recorded for this clonotype. J is TRBJ1-5 and V is TRBV28; 7 bases match TRBD1. This CDR3 region has 16 residues. Germline V gene sequence: CDR1 MDHEN, CDR2 SYDVKM. Trimming at V came to 4 bases and at J to 1 base, leaving 7 bases not matched to a gene. CDR3 residues: CASSSTQGVSNQPQHF. Written as DNA, the CDR3 is TGTGCCAGCAGTTCTACCCAGGGGGTGAGCAATCAGCCCCAGCATTTT.

This clonotype was seen only a few times. This chain joins TRBV12-3 or TRBV12-4 and TRBJ2-7; tentatively, D is TRBD1 (6 bases). There are 15 residues in the CDR3. The V and J ends lost 6 bases and 4 bases respectively, with 19 bases between them. The chain's CDR3 is CASSQGRRRGYEQYF. DNA of the CDR3: TGTGCCAGCAGCCAGGGGCGGCGGAGAGGGTACGAGCAGTACTTC.

The J gene is TRBJ2-2, the V gene TRBV28; D might be TRBD2 (6 bases). The V end was cut by 5 bases, the J end by 7 bases, with 11 bases between. The CDR3 covers 13 residues. CDR1 MDHEN and CDR2 SYDVKM come from the germline V gene. The CDR3 DNA follows: TGTGCCAGCAGTAAAGGAGGGGTCGGGGAGCTGTTTTTT. Protein: CASSKGGVGELFF.

This chain connects TRBV20-1 to TRBJ2-7, with 12 bases lining up with TRBD1. CDR1 is DFQATT, CDR2 SNEGSKA, per germline (reference sequence). This CDR3 comprises 21 residues. V lost 1 base, J lost 2 bases, and 21 bases stayed unmatched. In DNA, the CDR3 is TGCAGTGCTAGAGCCGGGACAGGGGGCGCGGTAGCGGGATTGCGGCCCTACGAGCAGTACTTC. Protein sequence: CSARAGTGGAVAGLRPYEQYF.

The rearrangement joins TRBV12-5 to TRBJ2-1, with D tentatively TRBD2 (5 bases). Looked up from germline, CDR1 is LGHNT and CDR2 is FRNRAP. V lost 5 bases to trimming and J lost 5 bases, with 31 bases between them. This CDR3 comprises 20 residues. The CDR3 region has the DNA TGTGCTAGTGGTCTCTCAATTGGACTCGATTCCCGCACGGTTGACAATGAGCAGTTCTTC. Its protein product is CASGLSIGLDSRTVDNEQFF.

The chain carries TRBV5-1 and TRBJ2-1; D is possibly TRBD2 (7 bases). Germline loops: CDR1 SGHRS, CDR2 YFSETQ. V gave up 4 bases and J gave up 6 bases, with 20 bases separating them. The CDR3 is 16 residues long. This chain's CDR3 is CASSLPEHGGANEQFF. CDR3 in DNA: TGCGCCAGCAGCCTCCCCGAGCATGGGGGGGCCAATGAGCAGTTCTTC.

V and J are TRBV28 and TRBJ1-2; possibly TRBD1 for D (6 bases). Looked up from germline, CDR1 is MDHEN and CDR2 is SYDVKM. The CDR3 is 14 residues long. V lost 10 bases and J lost 0, with 15 bases in between. CDR3 residues: CATGQSQPNYGYTF. DNA for the CDR3: TGTGCCACCGGACAGAGTCAACCTAACTATGGCTACACCTTC.

There are many counts of this clonotype. The rearrangement links TRBV29-1 to TRBJ2-5, with D possibly being TRBD2 (5 bases). V was shortened by 7 bases and J by 7 bases, with 16 bases between the two germline ends. This CDR3 spans 12 amino acids. CDR1 is SQVTM, CDR2 ANQGSEA, per germline. Here the CDR3 reads CSADGGSGTQYF. The CDR3 DNA is TGCAGCGCTGACGGCGGAAGCGGGACCCAGTACTTC.

This clonotype was seen a handful of times. V usage is TRBV3-1 and J usage is TRBJ2-5; maybe TRBD2 (5 bases). Trimming took 4 bases from V and 5 from J, leaving 11 bases between them. The CDR3 has 13 residues. The germline gives CDR1 LGHDT, CDR2 YNNKEL (reference sequence). The CDR3 coding sequence is TGTGCCAGCAGCCGAGGGCGGTGGGAGACCCAGTACTTC. Translated, it gives CASSRGRWETQYF.

This clonotype was recorded at least ten times. This chain connects TRBV12-3 or TRBV12-4 to TRBJ1-1; no reliable D call. This CDR3 spans 15 amino acids. Trimming stripped 2 bases from V and 2 bases from J, with 12 bases between. This CDR3 is CASSLYRQTNTEAFF. The CDR3 bases are TGTGCCAGCAGTTTATACCGACAAACTAACACTGAAGCTTTCTTT.

This clonotype has at least ten counts. This chain joins TRBV15 and TRBJ1-1; possible D gene TRBD1, 6 bases. Trimming shortened V by 0 bases and J by 5 bases, and 13 bases separated the two germline ends. The CDR3 loop spans 15 amino acids. The germline V gene encodes CDR1 LNHNV and CDR2 YYDKDF (reference sequence). CDR3 nucleotide sequence: TGTGCCACCAGCAGAGACTCCAAGGGGGGGACTGAAGCTTTCTTT. It specifies CATSRDSKGGTEAFF.

This clonotype was recorded at least ten times. The chain combines TRBV7-9 with TRBJ2-7; D is perhaps TRBD1 (6 bases). The V gene's germline CDR1 is SEHNR and CDR2 FQNEAQ (reference sequence). The CDR3 length is 15 residues. V dropped 1 base and J dropped 3 bases, with 13 bases sitting between them. DNA for the CDR3: TGTGCCAGCAGCTTAGGACCAAGGACAGACTACGAGCAGTACTTC. Amino acids: CASSLGPRTDYEQYF.

This clonotype was seen many times. CDR3 region: CASSYGSRFTEAFF. CDR3 in DNA: TGTGCCAGCAGTTATGGCTCTCGGTTCACTGAAGCTTTCTTT. The chain links TRBV6-5 to TRBJ1-1; D is ambiguous. CDR3 length: 14 amino acids. Germline lookup yields CDR1 MNHEY and CDR2 SVGAGI. Trimming removed 3 bases from V and 4 bases from J, with 12 bases in between.

This clonotype occurred a few times. V and J are TRBV5-5 and TRBJ2-1; no clear D gene. V lost 1 base and J lost 6, with 8 bases in between. Germline V gene lookup returns CDR1 SGHKS and CDR2 YYEKEE (reference sequence). The CDR3 totals 13 residues. The CDR3 nucleotides are TGTGCCAGCAGCTTGATTAGTTCCAATGAGCAGTTCTTC. This encodes CASSLISSNEQFF.